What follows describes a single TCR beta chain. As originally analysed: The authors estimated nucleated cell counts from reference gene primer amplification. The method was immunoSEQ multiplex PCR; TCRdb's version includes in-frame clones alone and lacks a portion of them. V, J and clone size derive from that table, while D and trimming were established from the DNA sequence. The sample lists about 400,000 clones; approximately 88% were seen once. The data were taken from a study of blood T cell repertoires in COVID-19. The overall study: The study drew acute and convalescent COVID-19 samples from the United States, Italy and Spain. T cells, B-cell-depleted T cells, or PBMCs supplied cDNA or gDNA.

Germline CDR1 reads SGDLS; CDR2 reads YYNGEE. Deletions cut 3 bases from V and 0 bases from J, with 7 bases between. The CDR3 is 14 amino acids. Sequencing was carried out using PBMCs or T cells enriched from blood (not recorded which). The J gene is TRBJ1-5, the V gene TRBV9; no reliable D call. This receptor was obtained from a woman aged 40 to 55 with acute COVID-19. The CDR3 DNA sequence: TGTGCCAGCAGCGAGGAGCCTAGCAATCAGCCCCAGCATTTT. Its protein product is CASSEEPSNQPQHF.